The 30 T cell receptor beta chains in this list originate from one sample, sequenced in a study of blood T cell repertoires in COVID-19 (dated by TCRdb to 2020 to 2021). Library method: the immunoSEQ multiplex PCR assay. This immuneACCESS table, as held by TCRdb, lists in-frame sequences with V and J called but not all clones. Of the missing ones, under half trace to an unresolved V gene in checked studies; the others have no known cause. A total of approximately 90,000 clones appear in this sample, roughly four fifths of them only once. Clones ranked in the top ten supply approximately 1.2% of the sample. The material sequenced was peripheral blood. The receptors were gathered from a woman older than 75 with acute or convalescent COVID-19.

CDR3 sequence: CASKPRGRGTQYF. CDR3 DNA: TGTGCCAGCAAGCCCAGGGGGCGCGGGACCCAGTACTTC. J is TRBJ2-5 and V is TRBV6-5; TRBD1 matches at 8 bases. The CDR3 covers 13 residues. The V gene's germline CDR1 is MNHEY and CDR2 SVGAGI. Trimming took 7 bases from V and 7 from J; bases not matched to a gene: 8.

The V call is TRBV6-5, the J call TRBJ1-4; weak D call: TRBD1 (6 bases). The germline V gene encodes CDR1 MNHEY and CDR2 SVGAGI. The CDR3 length is 13 residues. V was shortened by 7 bases and J by 8 bases, with 14 bases between the two germline ends. This CDR3 is CASNGQPNEKLFF. The CDR3 DNA follows: TGTGCCAGCAACGGACAGCCGAACGAAAAACTGTTTTTT.

The chain joins TRBV7-8 to TRBJ2-5, with D maybe TRBD2 (6 bases). Germline values: CDR1 SGHVS, CDR2 FQNEAQ. Trimming pared 1 base from V and 1 base from J, leaving 13 bases between. The CDR3 loop spans 16 amino acids. The CDR3: CASSLVGSGIQETQYF. The DNA of the CDR3 is TGTGCCAGCAGCTTAGTAGGTAGCGGAATCCAAGAGACCCAGTACTTC.

The table lists this clone with a count of one. The chain recombines TRBV6-6 with TRBJ2-3; 9 nucleotides align to TRBD1. The CDR3 runs to 15 residues. In germline, CDR1 is MNHNY, CDR2 SVGAGI (reference sequence). After removal of 6 bases from V and 6 bases from J, the junction contained 10 bases not matched to a gene. The CDR3 nucleotides are TGTGCCAGCAGAGGAACAGGGGGCAAGTGGGATACGCAGTATTTT. This codes for CASRGTGGKWDTQYF.

This rearrangement joins TRBV3-1 (or the pseudogene TRBV3-2) to TRBJ2-5; perhaps TRBD2 as D (5 bases). The CDR3 has 15 amino acids. Germline CDR1 and CDR2: LGHDT and YNNKEL (reference sequence). V shed 4 bases and J shed 0 bases, with 12 bases lying between them. The CDR3 protein is CASSRGLPYQETQYF. For the CDR3, the DNA is TGTGCCAGCAGCCGAGGACTCCCGTACCAAGAGACCCAGTACTTC.

V and J are TRBV11-1 and TRBJ1-6; no clear D. V lost 2 bases, J lost 13 bases, and 12 bases lay in between. The CDR3 totals 13 residues. Germline V gene data show CDR1 as SGHAT and CDR2 as FQDESV (reference sequence). CDR3 loop: CASSLSGNHPLHF. The DNA of the CDR3 is TGTGCCAGCAGCTTATCCGGGAACCATCCCCTCCACTTT.

The chain couples TRBV5-6 to TRBJ1-1, with D unresolved. The V gene's germline CDR1 is SGHDT and CDR2 YYEEEE. V was pared by 0 bases and J by 4 bases, with 13 bases between. There are 15 residues in the CDR3. DNA of the CDR3: TGTGCCAGCAGCTTGGGTAGCGGGTTTTTCACTGAAGCTTTCTTT. Protein sequence: CASSLGSGFFTEAFF.

V is TRBV27 and J is TRBJ2-2; D perhaps matches TRBD2 (6 bases). The CDR3 is 14 amino acids. The germline CDR1 and CDR2 sequences are MNHEY and SMNVEV (reference sequence). The V end was cut by 5 bases, the J end by 7 bases, with 14 bases between. The DNA of the CDR3 is TGTGCCAGCAGTCTGGGACTCTCGGGCGGGGAGCTGTTTTTT. It specifies CASSLGLSGGELFF.

The chain uses TRBV11-2 and TRBJ1-4, with D maybe TRBD1 (6 bases). From germline, CDR1 is SGHAT and CDR2 FQNNGV. This CDR3 spans 13 amino acids. V shed 11 bases and J shed 6 bases, with 16 bases lying between them. The chain's CDR3 is CAVEGRGDEKLFF. The CDR3 nucleotides are TGTGCCGTAGAGGGCAGGGGAGATGAAAAACTGTTTTTT.

The chain couples TRBV18 to TRBJ2-1; D is perhaps TRBD2 (6 bases). Trimming removed 1 base at V and 8 bases at J, with 15 bases between. CDR1 is KGHSH, CDR2 LQKENI, per germline. The CDR3 extends over 15 amino acids. The CDR3 loop is CASSPRGVEGHEQFF. The CDR3 nucleotides are TGTGCCAGCTCACCACGGGGGGTCGAAGGCCATGAGCAGTTCTTC.

The chain joins TRBV5-1 to TRBJ1-3; a possible D gene is TRBD1 (6 bases). The CDR3 runs to 16 residues. CDR1 and CDR2 (germline): SGHRS, YFSETQ. V was clipped by 5 bases and J by 0 bases, with 15 bases between them. The CDR3 sequence is CASRRAGEISGNTIYF. CDR3 DNA sequence: TGCGCCAGCAGAAGGGCAGGGGAGATCTCTGGAAACACCATATATTTT.

The rearrangement joins TRBV20-1 to TRBJ2-7; possibly TRBD1 for D (6 bases). Trimming removed 3 bases from V and 4 bases from J, with 13 bases in between. The CDR3 consists of 13 residues. Germline CDR1 is DFQATT and CDR2 is SNEGSKA (reference sequence). The CDR3 DNA follows: TGCAGTGCTAGTCCGGGACACCCATACGAGCAGTACTTC. Translated, it gives CSASPGHPYEQYF.

This clone showed up just a few times. The rearrangement joins TRBV2 to TRBJ2-5, with 14 bases lining up with TRBD2. The CDR3 is 15 amino acids. Losses at the gene ends were 6 bases for V and 2 bases for J; bases not matched to a gene: 2. CDR1 and CDR2 (germline): SNHLY, FYNNEI. The CDR3 sequence: CASRRTSGGQETQYF. The CDR3 DNA reads as TGTGCCAGCAGGAGGACTAGCGGGGGGCAAGAGACCCAGTACTTC.

J is TRBJ2-2 and V is TRBV7-8, with D maybe TRBD2 (6 bases). The CDR3 is 16 residues long. CDR1 SGHVS and CDR2 FQNEAQ come from the germline V gene. The V end lost 1 base, the J end lost 4 bases, and 13 bases lay between the germline ends. The DNA for the CDR3 is TGTGCCAGCAGCTTAGATTACGGGGGAGGCACCGGGGAGCTGTTTTTT. Translation: CASSLDYGGGTGELFF. The full variable domain, in which reference TRBV7-8 and TRBJ2-2 provide the parts outside the CDR3, is GAGVSQSPRYKVAKRGQDVALRCDPISGHVSLFWYQQALGQGPEFLTYFQNEAQLDKSGLPSDRFFAERPEGSVSTLKIQRTQQEDSAVYLCASSLDYGGGTGELFFGEGSRLTVL.

CDR3 DNA: TGTGCCAGCAGCCGGGGGACAGGGAGCACCGGGGAGCTGTTTTTT. Protein product: CASSRGTGSTGELFF. V gene TRBV7-3 combines with J gene TRBJ2-2; 9 positions agree with TRBD1. Germline assignment: CDR1 SGHTA and CDR2 FQGTGA. V lost 5 bases and J lost 4; bases outside the gene matches: 5. This CDR3 contains 15 residues.

This chain connects TRBV5-1 to TRBJ2-1; TRBD2 matches at 16 bases. J lost 10 bases, V lost 0 bases, and 7 bases had no gene match. Germline lookup yields CDR1 SGHRS and CDR2 YFSETQ. The CDR3 spans 17 residues. CDR3 coding DNA: TGCGCCAGCAGCTTGGCCCCGGGACTAGCGGGAGGGCCGGAGCAGTTCTTC. This codes for CASSLAPGLAGGPEQFF.

This chain joins TRBV7-2 and TRBJ2-1; 8 bases align to TRBD2. J was trimmed by 2 bases and V by 5 bases; bases with no gene match: 5. The CDR3 is 15 residues long. The germline V gene encodes CDR1 SGHTA and CDR2 FQGNSA. This CDR3 reads CASSPRGGPYNEQFF. The CDR3 DNA reads TGTGCCAGCAGCCCCCGGGGGGGCCCCTACAATGAGCAGTTCTTC.

This clone was detected only once. The chain combines TRBV11-2 with TRBJ1-1; no firm D call. Trimming removed 5 bases at V and 2 bases at J, with 9 bases between. The germline V gene encodes CDR1 SGHAT and CDR2 FQNNGV. The CDR3 totals 13 residues. This chain's CDR3 is CASSPPVNTEAFF. The CDR3 bases are TGTGCCAGCAGCCCCCCGGTAAACACTGAAGCTTTCTTT.

CDR3 residues: CASRPRTGGGQPQHF. CDR3 coding DNA: TGTGCCAGCAGGCCAAGGACAGGGGGCGGTCAGCCCCAGCATTTT. The chain has TRBV27 and TRBJ1-5; 11 nucleotides match TRBD1. The CDR3 covers 15 residues. From germline, CDR1 is MNHEY and CDR2 SMNVEV (reference sequence). V lost 6 bases, J lost 6 bases, and 7 bases stayed unmatched.

The chain combines TRBV5-4 with TRBJ2-1; TRBD2 matches 9 bases. Per the germline V gene, CDR1 is SGHNT and CDR2 is YYREEE (reference sequence). The CDR3 has 13 residues. J was trimmed by 10 bases and V by 8 bases; bases with no gene match: 10. CDR3 sequence: CASSEAGGGEQFF. CDR3 bases: TGTGCCAGTAGCGAGGCGGGGGGGGGCGAGCAGTTCTTC.

This clone has more than one count but fewer than ten. The chain has TRBV10-2 and TRBJ1-5, with TRBD1 matching 11 bases. The germline CDR1 and CDR2 sequences are WSHSY and SAAADI. The V segment lost 6 bases and the J segment 3 bases; nucleotides outside the gene matches: 1. The CDR3 is made up of 14 amino acids. CDR3 bases: TGCGCCAGCAGAGGACAGGGGGCCAATCAGCCCCAGCATTTT. It yields the protein CASRGQGANQPQHF.

Written as DNA, the CDR3 is TGCGCCAGCAGACCGACATCCGGGGGGCAAGAGACCCAGTACTTC. This encodes CASRPTSGGQETQYF. The V call is TRBV5-1, the J call TRBJ2-5, with 7 bases that match TRBD2. The germline gives CDR1 SGHRS, CDR2 YFSETQ. The V and J ends lost 5 bases and 2 bases, in that order; junction bases with no gene match: 9. This CDR3 is 15 amino acids long.

This clone was seen just once. The chain has TRBV4-2 and TRBJ1-2; D not certain. This CDR3 is 17 amino acids long. V dropped 2 bases and J dropped 8 bases, with 24 bases sitting between them. Germline V CDR1 and CDR2: LGHNA, YNFKEQ. For the CDR3, the DNA is TGTGCCAGCAGCCAACCCCCAAACGACATCGACAATCGGGGCTACACCTTC. Protein: CASSQPPNDIDNRGYTF.

This clone was seen a single time. The rearrangement joins TRBV6-1 to TRBJ2-2; weak D call: TRBD2 (5 bases). Deletions cut 3 bases from V and 3 bases from J, with 8 bases between. Germline assignment: CDR1 MNHNS and CDR2 SASEGT. The CDR3 runs to 14 residues. CDR3 sequence reads: CASSERAYTGELFF. In DNA form, the CDR3 reads TGTGCCAGCAGTGAGAGGGCCTACACCGGGGAGCTGTTTTTT.

The V call is TRBV6-6, the J call TRBJ1-5; D gene uncertain. The germline V gene encodes CDR1 MNHNY and CDR2 SVGAGI (reference sequence). The CDR3 totals 15 residues. Trimming removed 8 bases from V and 0 bases from J, with 14 bases in between. The CDR3 DNA sequence: TGTGCCAGCCGGGAGTTGGATATTAGCAATCAGCCCCAGCATTTT. Its translation is CASRELDISNQPQHF.

The V call is TRBV5-1, the J call TRBJ2-7; TRBD2 might be the D (6 bases). The germline V gene encodes CDR1 SGHRS and CDR2 YFSETQ. The CDR3 totals 14 residues. V was cut by 1 base and J by 4 bases, with 12 bases left in between. The CDR3 region has the DNA TGCGCCAGCAGCTTGTCGGGAGACCTTTACGAGCAGTACTTC. Protein product: CASSLSGDLYEQYF.

This rearrangement joins TRBV19 to TRBJ2-5; TRBD1 is a possible D gene (6 bases). The CDR3 spans 13 residues. V was cut by 9 bases and J by 1 base, with 12 bases left in between. Germline V gives CDR1 LNHDA, CDR2 SQIVND (reference sequence). CDR3 sequence: CASSQGIQETQYF. In DNA, the CDR3 is TGTGCCAGCTCGCAGGGGATCCAAGAGACCCAGTACTTC.

V usage is TRBV5-6 and J usage is TRBJ2-5; the match to TRBD2 covers 9 bases. The V gene's germline CDR1 is SGHDT and CDR2 YYEEEE. After removal of 2 bases from V and 0 bases from J, the junction contained 5 bases not matched to a gene. This CDR3 spans 16 amino acids. CDR3 sequence: CASSFWAGGYQETQYF. The CDR3 DNA reads as TGTGCCAGCAGCTTTTGGGCGGGGGGGTACCAAGAGACCCAGTACTTC.

A single count supports this clone. This chain joins TRBV7-3 and TRBJ1-1; TRBD1 matches at 8 bases. The V and J ends lost 7 bases and 1 base, in that order; junction bases with no gene match: 5. The CDR3 covers 14 residues. Germline V gives CDR1 SGHTA, CDR2 FQGTGA. The CDR3: CASKTGQGNTEAFF. The DNA of the CDR3 is TGTGCCAGCAAAACCGGACAGGGGAACACTGAAGCTTTCTTT.

V and J are TRBV19 and TRBJ1-4; D not resolved. Trimming stripped 3 bases from V and 7 bases from J, with 6 bases between. The CDR3 is 12 residues long. CDR1 is LNHDA, CDR2 SQIVND, per germline (reference sequence). CDR3 sequence (DNA): TGTGCCAGTAGTATCCGGGGTGAAAAACTGTTTTTT. This sequence encodes CASSIRGEKLFF.